This T cell receptor beta chain came from a study of blood T cell repertoires in COVID-19. The overall study: Spain, Italy and the United States supplied samples that represented acute and convalescent COVID-19. T cells, B-cell-depleted T cells, or PBMCs provided the cDNA or gDNA that served as material.

V was pared by 9 bases and J by 7 bases, with 10 bases of the junction left unmatched. Germline CDR1 is MDHEN and CDR2 is SYDVKM. This CDR3 is 13 amino acids long. Source study methods: Scientists estimated how many nucleated cells there were by amplifying reference gene primers. Data came from immunoSEQ multiplex PCR; TCRdb stores just in-frame clones and leaves some out. The DNA gave D and trimming, while V, J and clone size come from that table. The sample lists about 59,000 clones; roughly four fifths were seen once. The rearrangement uses TRBV28 and TRBJ2-7; TRBD1 matches 9 bases. This sequence was found in a human donor in a cohort sampled during active COVID-19. The sample consisted of peripheral blood. The DNA for the CDR3 is TGTGCCAGTAACCGGGACAGGGTGGGGGAGCAGTACTTC. Residues: CASNRDRVGEQYF.